One sample yielded the 5 T cell receptor beta chains listed below, sequenced in a study of tumor and adjacent non-tumor tissue in lung cancer. This sample's RNA came from whole unsorted tissue. TCRbeta libraries were built with three rounds of nested PCR, modified from ARM-PCR. From the multiplex PCR reads, TCRdb called clonotypes with MiXCR, one entry per CDR3 protein. The sample shows 100,000 to 150,000 distinct CDR3 sequences, about 66% of them seen only once. The sequencing input was lung tumor tissue. Receptors were obtained from a man aged 25-40 years with non-small cell lung cancer.

This clonotype was recorded a few times. A much larger clone lies a single base off, so this may be a read error. The chain combines TRBV12-3 or TRBV12-4 with TRBJ2-5; 7 bases match TRBD2. CDR3 length: 13 amino acids. CDR3 loop: CACSSIAGETQYF. The CDR3 region has the DNA TGTGCCTGCAGTTCCATAGCGGGAGAGACCCAGTACTTC.

Details on this clonotype: This clone may be a read error of a much larger clone one base away. CDR3: CASTRGREGVETQYF. The CDR3 coding sequence is TGTGCCAGCACTAGAGGCAGGGAAGGAGTGGAGACCCAGTACTTC. V is TRBV6-1 and J is TRBJ2-5, with D perhaps TRBD1 (5 bases). V was trimmed by 7 bases and J by 5 bases, leaving 20 bases between them. Germline V CDR1 and CDR2: MNHNS, SASEGT. The CDR3 extends over 15 amino acids.

On this clonotype itself: Since a much larger clone is just one base distant, this may be a read error. V usage is TRBV7-8 and J usage is TRBJ2-5; D is undetermined. In germline, CDR1 is SGHVS, CDR2 FQNEAQ. CDR3 length: 10 amino acids. Written as DNA, the CDR3 is TGTGCCAGCGGTCAAGAGATCCAGTACTTC. This gives the protein CASGQEIQYF.

This clonotype was recorded many times. V gene TRBV4-1 combines with J gene TRBJ2-3; 10 bases agree with TRBD1. The V segment lost 0 bases and the J segment 4 bases; nucleotides outside the gene matches: 1. The CDR3 consists of 15 residues. CDR1 and CDR2 from the germline V gene are MGHRA and YSYEKL. The chain's CDR3 is CASSQDGTGADTQYF. For the CDR3, the DNA is TGCGCCAGCAGCCAAGATGGGACAGGGGCAGATACGCAGTATTTT.

In regard to this clonotype: This may stem from a read error, because a much larger clone lies one nucleotide away. V usage is TRBV29-1 and J usage is TRBJ1-1, with D perhaps matching TRBD1 (6 bases). The CDR3 length is 12 residues. Germline-derived CDR1 and CDR2 are SQVTM and ANQGSEA. The CDR3 coding sequence is TGCAGCGTTTCAGGGGCGAACGCTGAAGCTTTCTTT. Translation: CSVSGANAEAFF.